The rows below give T cell receptor beta chains drawn from one sample of a study of CD8 T cells in Susac syndrome. One entry per CDR3 protein results from TCRdb running MiXCR on the immunoSEQ multiplex PCR reads. The repertoire includes over 80,000 distinct CDR3 sequences, around 94% of them detected once, and less than 0.95% sits in the top ten. Input material: CD8+ T cells from PBMCs. Receptors originate from a human donor with Susac syndrome. Each CDR3 is given with its conserved first and last residue. A D gene is named only where the DNA matches it firmly. For some rows the clone size is stated as once, few or many, or as a class when expanded; others skip it.

DNA	CDR3	V	D	J	size
TGTGCCAGCAGCTTTGGCAGGGCTGGAAACACCATATATTTT	CASSFGRAGNTIYF	TRBV13	NA	TRBJ1-3	NA
TGTGCCAGCAGCTTATCGGGGGTAGTTCAAGAGACCCAGTACTTC	CASSLSGVVQETQYF	TRBV7-9	NA	TRBJ2-5	NA
TGTGCCAGCAGTTTCGCCATTACGAACACTGAAGCTTTCTTT	CASSFAITNTEAFF	TRBV28	NA	TRBJ1-1	NA
TGTGCCAGTAGTTGGGCCTCTGAAGCTTTCTTT	CASSWASEAFF	TRBV19	NA	TRBJ1-1	NA
TGCAGTGCATCTGGTCGTGGCTACACCTTC	CSASGRGYTF	TRBV20-1	NA	TRBJ1-2	once
TGTGCCAGCAGCTGGAGCGGGAGCTCCTACAATGAGCAGTTCTTC	CASSWSGSSYNEQFF	TRBV7-8	TRBD2	TRBJ2-1	NA
TGTGCCAGCAGCCCTCGGACTAGCGGAGCTAGCACAGATACGCAGTATTTT	CASSPRTSGASTDTQYF	TRBV9	TRBD2	TRBJ2-3	NA
TGTGCCAGCAGCATGACTAGCGGGAACAATGAGCAGTTCTTC	CASSMTSGNNEQFF	TRBV11-3	TRBD2	TRBJ2-1	NA
TGCGCCAGCAGCTTGGCCGTTAGCGGGAGGGCCGCGGGGAGTGAGCAGTTCTTC	CASSLAVSGRAAGSEQFF	TRBV5-1	TRBD2	TRBJ2-1	NA
TGTGCCAGTAGTCAACTCGACCTGGACTATAGCAATCAGCCCCAGCATTTT	CASSQLDLDYSNQPQHF	TRBV19	NA	TRBJ1-5	NA
TGCAGTGTCCCCCGCAACACTGAAGCTTTCTTT	CSVPRNTEAFF	TRBV20-1	NA	TRBJ1-1	few
TGTGCCAGCAGCTTGTGGGACGGACTTTATCAGCCCCAGCATTTT	CASSLWDGLYQPQHF	TRBV5-6	NA	TRBJ1-5	NA
TGTGCCAGCAGTCCATGGGACAGTATCACAGATACGCAGTATTTT	CASSPWDSITDTQYF	TRBV2	TRBD1	TRBJ2-3	NA
TGTGCCAGCAGTTTGGCTAATCAGCCCCAGCATTTT	CASSLANQPQHF	TRBV7-9	NA	TRBJ1-5	NA
TGTGCCAGCAGCCTGGAGGTGGTTCCAGGTGACACAGATACGCAGTATTTT	CASSLEVVPGDTDTQYF	TRBV3-1	NA	TRBJ2-3	NA
TGCAGTGCGTGGAAGGACAGGGGGAGTGAGAATGAGCAGTTCTTC	CSAWKDRGSENEQFF	TRBV20-1	TRBD1	TRBJ2-1	NA
TGCGCCAGCGCCTTAGACGGGAGCTACGAGCAGTACTTC	CASALDGSYEQYF	TRBV5-1	NA	TRBJ2-7	NA
TGCAGCGTAGAAGGGGCTGAAACTAATGAAAAACTGTTTTTT	CSVEGAETNEKLFF	TRBV29-1	NA	TRBJ1-4	NA
TGTGCCAGCAGCTTAGAGATAGGGACCAGAATCTACAATGAGCAGTTCTTC	CASSLEIGTRIYNEQFF	TRBV7-2	NA	TRBJ2-1	NA
TGTGCCAGCAGCCTGCCAGGGGAGGATGGCTACACCTTC	CASSLPGEDGYTF	TRBV12-3/TRBV12-4	NA	TRBJ1-2	NA
TGTGCCAGCAGCCTTACTGCTGAGCAGTTCTTC	CASSLTAEQFF	TRBV3-1	NA	TRBJ2-1	once
TGTGCCAGCAGTGAAGGACTAGGGAGCTCCTACGAGCAGTACTTC	CASSEGLGSSYEQYF	TRBV6-4	TRBD2	TRBJ2-7	NA
TGTGCCAGCAGCCATCCGGGGTATCAGCCCCAGCATTTT	CASSHPGYQPQHF	TRBV12-3/TRBV12-4	NA	TRBJ1-5	NA
NA	CASSSSGQGTRNEKLFF	TRBV28	NA	TRBJ1-4	NA
TGTGCCATCAGTGATTCTGAATTGGGTTCACCCCTCCACTTT	CAISDSELGSPLHF	TRBV10-3	NA	TRBJ1-6	NA
TGTGCCAGCACACAGCCCCCACCCTCGTGGGAGCAGTTCTTC	CASTQPPPSWEQFF	TRBV2	NA	TRBJ2-1	NA
TGCAGTGCTAGCCGGAAGAGGGTATACAATGAGCAGTTCTTC	CSASRKRVYNEQFF	TRBV20-1	NA	TRBJ2-1	once
TGTGCCAGCAGCGACCGGAAAGAGACCCAGTACTTC	CASSDRKETQYF	TRBV9	NA	TRBJ2-5	once
TGTGCCAGCAGCCAATTGCGGGAGGGGCAGCCCCAGCATTTT	CASSQLREGQPQHF	TRBV3-1	NA	TRBJ1-5	NA
TGTGCCAGCAGCCCGAGCGGACTAAAAGTGAACACCGGGGAGCTGTTTTTT	CASSPSGLKVNTGELFF	TRBV7-3	NA	TRBJ2-2	NA
TGTGCCAGCTCACCCAGGGGCTTCCGGGACGAAGCCTACGAGCAGTACTTC	CASSPRGFRDEAYEQYF	TRBV18	NA	TRBJ2-7	NA
TGTGCCAGCAGCTTGGAGGGACAGGGGGCGTTAGAGCAGTTCTTC	CASSLEGQGALEQFF	TRBV5-4	TRBD1	TRBJ2-1	NA
TGTGCCAGCAGCTCGGGACTAGCGGGAGAGCAGTTCTTC	CASSSGLAGEQFF	TRBV5-4	TRBD2	TRBJ2-1	once
TGCAGTGCTAGAGATCCAAGAATAGGGAGCACTGAAGCTTTCTTT	CSARDPRIGSTEAFF	TRBV20-1	NA	TRBJ1-1	NA
TGCGCCAGCAGCCCAGGGACACCTACTATCATGAACACTGAAGCTTTCTTT	CASSPGTPTIMNTEAFF	TRBV5-1	NA	TRBJ1-1	NA
TGTGCCAGCAGCTCGAGCGGGGGATTGTTTGGCTACACCTTC	CASSSSGGLFGYTF	TRBV7-2	NA	TRBJ1-2	NA
TGTGCCAGCGATCCAGGGGACGGGGAGCTGTTTTTT	CASDPGDGELFF	TRBV12-3/TRBV12-4	NA	TRBJ2-2	NA
TGCAGCGTTGAGATGACTAGCGGGTCCTCCTACGAGCAGTACTTC	CSVEMTSGSSYEQYF	TRBV29-1	TRBD2	TRBJ2-7	NA
TGTGCCAGTACTCGGGGAGGATCCGACGAGCAGTACTTC	CASTRGGSDEQYF	TRBV25-1	NA	TRBJ2-7	few
TGTGCCAGCAGCAAATCCCGGGGGTACGAGCAGTACTTC	CASSKSRGYEQYF	TRBV21-1	NA	TRBJ2-7	NA
TGTGCCAGCACCCCCGGACCCTACAATGAGCAGTTCTTC	CASTPGPYNEQFF	TRBV2	NA	TRBJ2-1	NA
TGTGCCAGCGAGGGAGGTTTCGGAAACACCATATATTTT	CASEGGFGNTIYF	TRBV5-6	NA	TRBJ1-3	NA
TGTGCCAGCAGGGTTCTCACAGATACGCAGTATTTT	CASRVLTDTQYF	TRBV27	NA	TRBJ2-3	NA
TGTGCCAGCAGCATCAGGGTCGGGGACTTATTCGACGAGCAGTACTTC	CASSIRVGDLFDEQYF	TRBV7-8	NA	TRBJ2-7	NA
TGTGCCACCATGGGACAGGGGGCGGGAGAGCAGTACTTC	CATMGQGAGEQYF	TRBV13	TRBD1	TRBJ2-7	NA
TGTGCCAGCAGTGAAGGTTGGACAGAATCGTACCAAGAGACCCAGTACTTC	CASSEGWTESYQETQYF	TRBV25-1	NA	TRBJ2-5	NA
TGCAGCGTTGAGGGGGGGGCACTCTACTACAATGAGCAGTTCTTC	CSVEGGALYYNEQFF	TRBV29-1	NA	TRBJ2-1	once
TGTGCCAGCAGTTACTTTCAGGGGGAAGAGACCCAGTACTTC	CASSYFQGEETQYF	TRBV6-5	TRBD1	TRBJ2-5	once
TGTGCCAGCAGCTTCCCAGGAGCGGGAGAAGTCCGGAATGAGCAGTTCTTC	CASSFPGAGEVRNEQFF	TRBV5-6	TRBD2	TRBJ2-1	NA
TGTGCCAGCAGCTTAAGTACTAGCGGGAGTTCAGATACGCAGTATTTT	CASSLSTSGSSDTQYF	TRBV7-9	TRBD2	TRBJ2-3	once
TGTGCCACCAGTGCGAGCACAGGATACACAGATACGCAGTATTTT	CATSASTGYTDTQYF	TRBV24-1	NA	TRBJ2-3	NA
TGTGCCAGCACTCTCCAAGAGACCCAGTACTTC	CASTLQETQYF	TRBV28	NA	TRBJ2-5	once
TGTGCCAGCAGTCCGGGGGACGCGGGCAATCAGCCCCAGCATTTT	CASSPGDAGNQPQHF	TRBV12-3/TRBV12-4	NA	TRBJ1-5	once
TGTGCCAGCAGCTTAGTGTACGGGTCTGACGAGCAGTACTTC	CASSLVYGSDEQYF	TRBV7-8	NA	TRBJ2-7	NA